The rows below give T cell receptor beta chains drawn from one sample of a study of identifying expanded T cells in peripheral blood. Sequenced by immunoSEQ multiplex PCR; TCRdb stores in-frame clones only, minus some. The data show about 130,000 clones, approximately 86% seen once. Sequencing input: blood. The source of these receptors is a person aged 18-70 years in good health. Both conserved end residues are part of each CDR3. A D gene is named only where the DNA matches it firmly. Clone size appears in some rows only: once, few, many, or a class for an expanded clone.

v_call,j_call,cdr3_length,d_call,clone_size,cdr3_nt,cdr3_aa
TRBV7-6,TRBJ2-7,14,NA,NA,TGTGCCAGCAGCTTATCAGACAGTGGCTACGAGCAGTACTTC,CASSLSDSGYEQYF
TRBV19,TRBJ2-5,15,TRBD1,NA,TGTGCCAGTAGTATCTTGGGACAGGGTTTGGAGACCCAGTACTTC,CASSILGQGLETQYF
TRBV14,TRBJ2-7,13,TRBD2,NA,TGTGCCAGCAGCCAGTACGGGGGGTACGAGCAGTACTTC,CASSQYGGYEQYF
TRBV7-9,TRBJ1-2,13,NA,once,TGTGCCAGCAGCCAGCCAGCTAACTATGGCTACACCTTC,CASSQPANYGYTF
TRBV7-9,TRBJ1-2,14,NA,NA,TGTGCCAGCTCCCCATCCGGGTCGAACTATGGCTACACCTTC,CASSPSGSNYGYTF
TRBV7-3,TRBJ1-3,15,NA,once,TGTGCCAGCAGCTTAGTGACAGACCCTGGAAACACCATATATTTT,CASSLVTDPGNTIYF
TRBV18,TRBJ1-1,12,NA,few,TGTGCCAGCTCGGCCATCCAAGGTGAAGCTTTCTTT,CASSAIQGEAFF
TRBV4-2,TRBJ2-1,16,NA,once,TGTGCCAGCAGCCAAGTAAGGGGCAGGGGGGGCCGTGAGCAGTTCTTC,CASSQVRGRGGREQFF
TRBV2,TRBJ1-4,19,NA,once,TGTGCCAGCACCTTCAAATTTAGGGGCTCGTTAGCAACTAATGAAAAACTGTTTTTT,CASTFKFRGSLATNEKLFF
TRBV7-9,TRBJ2-7,11,NA,NA,TGTGCCAGCAGCGTTCGCGGCGAGCAGTACTTC,CASSVRGEQYF
TRBV7-8,TRBJ1-2,15,TRBD1,NA,TGTGCCAGCAGCTTAGGTCGGACAGGGTCCGATGGCTACACCTTC,CASSLGRTGSDGYTF
TRBV11-1,TRBJ2-3,14,NA,NA,TGTGCCAGCAGCTCCAGCCAGACCCGGGATACGCAGTATTTT,CASSSSQTRDTQYF
TRBV9,TRBJ1-1,19,NA,NA,TGTGCCAGCAGTTTCTTAATGGTGCAGGGTGAAGGGATGAACACTGAAGCTTTCTTT,CASSFLMVQGEGMNTEAFF
TRBV2,TRBJ2-7,15,NA,NA,TGTGCCAGCAGTGAGGGGGAAGGGGCACCCTACGAGCAGTACTTC,CASSEGEGAPYEQYF
TRBV7-9,TRBJ1-2,13,NA,NA,TGTGCCAGCAGCTTCACAGGGAACTATGGCTACACCTTC,CASSFTGNYGYTF
TRBV12-5,TRBJ1-1,14,NA,NA,TGTGCTAGTGGGACACCTTTGGGCGGCACTGAAGCTTTCTTT,CASGTPLGGTEAFF
TRBV28,TRBJ2-2,16,TRBD1,NA,TGTGCCAGCAGTTTTTTGGGACAGGCGAACACCGGGGAGCTGTTTTTT,CASSFLGQANTGELFF
TRBV4-2,TRBJ2-7,12,NA,many,TGTGCCAGCAGCCGAAACAGGGACGAGCAGTACTTC,CASSRNRDEQYF
TRBV7-3,TRBJ2-5,14,NA,NA,TGTGCCAGCAGCCTCGGACCTTTACAAGAGACCCAGTACTTC,CASSLGPLQETQYF
TRBV7-2,TRBJ2-3,19,TRBD2,NA,TGTGCCAGCAGCCCAGGGGAGCGGGAGGTCCTCTATAGCACAGATACGCAGTATTTT,CASSPGEREVLYSTDTQYF
TRBV7-9,TRBJ2-2,12,NA,NA,TGTGCCCCTCTTTGGGAAACCGGGGAGCTGTTTTTT,CAPLWETGELFF
TRBV4-2,TRBJ2-3,11,NA,NA,TGTGCCAGCAGCCAAGTCGGGACGCAGTATTTT,CASSQVGTQYF
TRBV18,TRBJ2-7,15,TRBD1,NA,TGTGCCAGCTCACGCTCGACAGGGAGATCCGACGAGCAGTACTTC,CASSRSTGRSDEQYF
TRBV7-9,TRBJ2-1,14,NA,NA,TGTGCCAGCAGCTTAGCGGGAACTGCGGATGAGCAGTTCTTC,CASSLAGTADEQFF
TRBV13,TRBJ1-3,16,NA,once,TGTGCCAGCAGCTTAGGCGGGGTACTTAGTGGAAACACCATATATTTT,CASSLGGVLSGNTIYF
TRBV14,TRBJ1-2,13,NA,NA,TGTGCCAGCAGCCCGGGACGGCACTATGGCTACACCTTC,CASSPGRHYGYTF
TRBV10-3,TRBJ2-1,15,NA,NA,TGTGCCATCAGTGACCGGTGGAATGGATACAATGAGCAGTTCTTC,CAISDRWNGYNEQFF
TRBV18,TRBJ2-7,14,TRBD1,NA,TGTGCCAGCTCCCCCGGGACAGGGTATAACGAGCAGTACTTC,CASSPGTGYNEQYF
TRBV6-6,TRBJ1-1,13,NA,NA,TGTGCCAGCAGAGACGGACCACATGATGAAGCTTTCTTT,CASRDGPHDEAFF
TRBV30,TRBJ2-3,15,TRBD1,NA,TGTGCCTGGAGGGTTACAGGGGGCTTCACAGATACGCAGTATTTT,CAWRVTGGFTDTQYF
TRBV18,TRBJ1-4,17,NA,NA,TGTGCCAGCTCACCACCTGGGAGACAGGACGCTAATGAAAAACTGTTTTTT,CASSPPGRQDANEKLFF
TRBV7-8,TRBJ2-7,14,NA,NA,TGTGCCAGCAGCGGACAGAGGGCATCCTACGAGCAGTACTTC,CASSGQRASYEQYF
TRBV28,TRBJ2-4,15,TRBD2,NA,TGTGCCAGCAGTTTCAGCGGGACGGCCAAAAACATTCAGTACTTC,CASSFSGTAKNIQYF
TRBV6-5,TRBJ2-1,14,NA,NA,TGTGCCAGCGTTCGGGGAGTGGGCTACAATGAGCAGTTCTTC,CASVRGVGYNEQFF
TRBV19,TRBJ2-6,16,NA,NA,TGTGCCAGTAGCCAGCGGGCCGCCTCTGGGGCCAACGTCCTGACTTTC,CASSQRAASGANVLTF
TRBV4-2,TRBJ2-1,12,NA,NA,TGTGCCAGCAGCCAGTGGGAGAATGAGCAGTTCTTC,CASSQWENEQFF